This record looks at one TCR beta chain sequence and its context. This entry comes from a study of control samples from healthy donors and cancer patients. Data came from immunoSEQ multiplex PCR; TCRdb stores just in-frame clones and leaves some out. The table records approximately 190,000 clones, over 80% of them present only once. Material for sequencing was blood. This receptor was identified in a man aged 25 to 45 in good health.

The CDR3 protein is CASSLKDYGYTF. In nucleotides, the CDR3 is TGTGCCAGCAGTCTAAAGGACTATGGCTACACCTTC. The genes are TRBV6-5 and TRBJ1-2; D gene unclear. CDR3 size: 12 residues. The germline gives CDR1 MNHEY, CDR2 SVGAGI. Deletions cut 5 bases from V and 3 bases from J, with 7 bases between.